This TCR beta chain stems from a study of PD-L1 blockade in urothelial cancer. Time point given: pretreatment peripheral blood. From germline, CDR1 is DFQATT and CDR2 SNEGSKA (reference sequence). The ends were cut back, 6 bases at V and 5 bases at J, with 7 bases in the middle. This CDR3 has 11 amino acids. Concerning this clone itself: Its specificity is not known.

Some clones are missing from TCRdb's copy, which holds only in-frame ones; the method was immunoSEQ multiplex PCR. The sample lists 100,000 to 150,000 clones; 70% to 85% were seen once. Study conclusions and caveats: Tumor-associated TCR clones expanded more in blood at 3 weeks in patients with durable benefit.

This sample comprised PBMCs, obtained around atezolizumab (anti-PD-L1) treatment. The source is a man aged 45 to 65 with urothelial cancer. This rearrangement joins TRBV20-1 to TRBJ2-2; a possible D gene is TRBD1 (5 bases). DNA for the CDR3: TGCAGTGCCTACAGGACCGGGGAGCTGTTTTTT. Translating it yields CSAYRTGELFF.